These 27 T cell receptor beta chains share one sample of origin, sequenced in a study of graft-versus-host responses after intestinal transplantation. Sequencing used immunoSEQ multiplex PCR; TCRdb keeps in-frame clones, though not all of them. The sample has some 87,000 clones, approximately 92% seen once; the top ten hold 1% to 1.4%. These TCRs are of unknown antigen specificity. This material consisted of unstimulated CD8+ T cells sorted from spleen or lymph node cells, taken before transplant. The source is a human donor who was the organ donor for an intestinal transplant.

The rearrangement uses TRBV5-1 and TRBJ1-5; weak D call: TRBD1 (5 bases). The V end was cut by 0 bases, the J end by 0 bases, with 13 bases between. This CDR3 has 17 residues. Germline values: CDR1 SGHRS, CDR2 YFSETQ. The CDR3 bases are TGCGCCAGCAGCTTGGGGGTCGGGGGTAATAGCAATCAGCCCCAGCATTTT. Protein product: CASSLGVGGNSNQPQHF.

This chain connects TRBV7-9 to TRBJ2-7; 12 bases match TRBD2. CDR1 is SEHNR, CDR2 FQNEAQ, per germline (reference sequence). CDR3 length: 14 amino acids. The ends lost 6 bases at V and 2 bases at J; junction bases unmatched: 2. In DNA, the CDR3 is TGTGCCAGCAGGGGACTAGCGGGCACCTACGAGCAGTACTTC. Protein: CASRGLAGTYEQYF.

J is TRBJ2-7 and V is TRBV18, with 10 bases that match TRBD1. CDR1 KGHSH and CDR2 LQKENI come from the germline V gene. This CDR3 comprises 16 residues. J was trimmed by 5 bases and V by 0 bases; bases with no gene match: 7. CDR3 amino acids: CASSPPPGQGIDEQYF. The CDR3 nucleotides are TGTGCCAGCTCACCACCACCGGGACAGGGGATAGACGAGCAGTACTTC.

The chain couples TRBV5-1 to TRBJ1-1; D unclear. The germline CDR1 and CDR2 sequences are SGHRS and YFSETQ. Trimming took off 4 bases at V and 0 bases at J, with 16 bases between the two ends. This CDR3 has 16 amino acids. This CDR3 is CASSGVVKSMNTEAFF. The CDR3 DNA reads TGCGCCAGCAGCGGAGTCGTAAAGTCAATGAACACTGAAGCTTTCTTT.

This chain joins TRBV14 and TRBJ2-1; 9 bases align to TRBD2. Germline loops: CDR1 SGHDN, CDR2 FVKESK. With V trimmed by 1 base and J by 15 bases, 7 bases remained unmatched. The CDR3 is 13 amino acids. The CDR3 protein is CASSQGWIAGVFF. CDR3 bases: TGTGCCAGCAGCCAAGGGTGGATAGCGGGGGTGTTCTTC.

This clone appeared once. This rearrangement joins TRBV28 to TRBJ2-7; 12 bases are shared with TRBD2. This CDR3 contains 16 residues. Germline trimming cut 3 bases from V and 5 bases from J; bases unmatched to any gene: 8. Germline V gene lookup returns CDR1 MDHEN and CDR2 SYDVKM. The CDR3 sequence: CASSLGWTSGNHEQYF. The CDR3 DNA follows: TGTGCCAGCAGTTTGGGGTGGACTAGCGGGAACCACGAGCAGTACTTC.

The chain combines TRBV15 with TRBJ2-5, with D possibly being TRBD2 (5 bases). TRBJ2-7 explains the end of the DNA better; the J call may be wrong. CDR1 is LNHNV and CDR2 is YYDKDF in the germline V gene (reference sequence). The CDR3 runs 15 residues. The CDR3: CATSMGTEAAYEQYF. The DNA for the CDR3 is TGTGCCACCAGCATGGGAACGGAGGCAGCCTACGAGCAGTACTTC.

The V call is TRBV5-1, the J call TRBJ1-1; 8 bases align to TRBD1. This CDR3 comprises 21 residues. Per the germline V gene, CDR1 is SGHRS and CDR2 is YFSETQ. Trimming took 2 bases from V and 0 from J; bases not matched to a gene: 21. CDR3 sequence: CASSFGQGRFPGAGMNTEAFF. The CDR3 coding sequence is TGCGCCAGCAGCTTCGGACAGGGACGTTTCCCCGGTGCGGGTATGAACACTGAAGCTTTCTTT.

This clone appeared a single time. CDR3 nucleotide sequence: TGTGCCAGCAGCCCCCGTAGCCGCACCTACGAGCAGTACTTC. Translating gives CASSPRSRTYEQYF. V is TRBV7-9 and J is TRBJ2-7; D not resolved. The CDR3 is 14 amino acids. Germline CDR1 reads SEHNR; CDR2 reads FQNEAQ (reference sequence). V was clipped by 5 bases and J by 2 bases, with 13 bases between them.

This chain uses TRBV5-4 with TRBJ2-1, with 11 bases lining up with TRBD2. V shed 2 bases and J 6 bases; nucleotides not matched to a gene: 4. Germline V CDR1 and CDR2: SGHNT, YYREEE (reference sequence). This CDR3 spans 15 amino acids. The CDR3 region has the DNA TGTGCCAGCAGCTTTGGGACTAGCGGTCCCAATGAGCAGTTCTTC. Translation: CASSFGTSGPNEQFF.

The chain carries TRBV2 and TRBJ1-2; D perhaps matches TRBD1 (6 bases). CDR3 length: 11 residues. The V gene's germline CDR1 is SNHLY and CDR2 FYNNEI. Deletions cut 9 bases from V and 4 bases from J, with 9 bases between. CDR3 bases: TGTGCCAGTCAGGGGATCTATGGCTACACCTTC. This encodes CASQGIYGYTF.

The chain employs TRBV18 and TRBJ2-3; the D gene is possibly TRBD1 (5 bases). Germline CDR1 reads KGHSH; CDR2 reads LQKENI. The CDR3 is 14 residues long. Trimming shortened V by 3 bases and J by 2 bases, and 9 bases separated the two germline ends. CDR3 sequence reads: CASSPDRNTDTQYF. The DNA of the CDR3 is TGTGCCAGCTCACCCGACAGAAACACAGATACGCAGTATTTT.

The V and J genes are TRBV2 and TRBJ2-7; TRBD1 agrees at 8 bases. Per the germline V gene, CDR1 is SNHLY and CDR2 is FYNNEI. This CDR3 comprises 15 residues. With 3 bases clipped from V and 3 bases from J, the junction kept 7 bases outside the gene matches. The CDR3 protein is CASSEGQVDFYEQYF. CDR3 in DNA: TGTGCCAGCAGTGAGGGACAGGTGGATTTCTACGAGCAGTACTTC.

The chain is built from TRBV28 and TRBJ2-7; 7 bases agree with TRBD1. Germline V gives CDR1 MDHEN, CDR2 SYDVKM. This CDR3 has 16 residues. J was trimmed by 2 bases and V by 2 bases; bases with no gene match: 9. This CDR3 is CASSLPTTQGTYEQYF. The CDR3, as DNA: TGTGCCAGCAGTTTACCCACCACACAGGGGACCTACGAGCAGTACTTC. The full variable domain, rest sourced from reference TRBV28 and TRBJ2-7, is DVKVTQSSRYLVKRTGEKVFLECVQDMDHENMFWYRQDPGLGLRLIYFSYDVKMKEKGDIPEGYSVSREKKERFSLILESASTNQTSMYLCASSLPTTQGTYEQYFGPGTRLTVT.

The rearrangement links TRBV7-8 to TRBJ1-5; D remains ambiguous. Trimming pared 1 base from V and 5 bases from J, leaving 6 bases between. The CDR3 runs 13 residues. Germline V gene lookup returns CDR1 SGHVS and CDR2 FQNEAQ. The DNA for the CDR3 is TGTGCCAGCAGCTTAGTCGGGGATCAGCCCCAGCATTTT. Protein product: CASSLVGDQPQHF.

This sequence joins TRBV10-3 and TRBJ2-2; TRBD1 matches 9 bases. CDR3 length: 16 residues. CDR1 and CDR2 from the germline V gene are ENHRY and SYGVKD. Trimming removed 6 bases from V and 5 bases from J; junction bases left unmatched: 10. The CDR3 reads CAIRSRDRVSTGELFF. The CDR3, as DNA: TGTGCCATCAGGTCCCGGGACAGGGTGTCGACCGGGGAGCTGTTTTTT.

V is TRBV28 and J is TRBJ1-2; D not certain. Germline assignment: CDR1 MDHEN and CDR2 SYDVKM. The V and J ends lost 3 bases and 7 bases respectively, with 9 bases between them. This CDR3 comprises 12 residues. CDR3 amino acids: CASSLSGGGYTF. In nucleotides, the CDR3 is TGTGCCAGCAGTTTGTCAGGAGGTGGCTACACCTTC.

The V gene is TRBV7-9, the J gene TRBJ1-5; TRBD1 matches 10 bases. The trim removed 0 bases at V and 6 bases at J, leaving 2 bases unmatched. Germline CDR1 is SEHNR and CDR2 is FQNEAQ (reference sequence). The CDR3 covers 15 residues. CDR3 amino acids: CASSLAGTGVQPQHF. In DNA, the CDR3 is TGTGCCAGCAGCTTAGCCGGGACAGGGGTTCAGCCCCAGCATTTT. The complete variable domain, with remaining parts taken from reference TRBV7-9 and TRBJ1-5, reads DTGVSQNPRHKITKRGQNVTFRCDPISEHNRLYWYRQTLGQGPEFLTYFQNEAQLEKSRLLSDRFSAERPKGSFSTLEIQRTEQGDSAMYLCASSLAGTGVQPQHFGDGTRLSIL.

The chain joins TRBV7-8 to TRBJ2-4; 8 bases fit TRBD1. The CDR3 totals 16 residues. Per germline, CDR1 SGHVS and CDR2 FQNEAQ. V gave up 2 bases and J gave up 4 bases; unmatched junction bases: 7. For the CDR3, the DNA is TGTGCCAGCAGCTTAATGCTCTGGGACAGGAAAAACATTCAGTACTTC. This codes for CASSLMLWDRKNIQYF.

J is TRBJ2-1 and V is TRBV29-1, with D perhaps TRBD1 (5 bases). The V end lost 4 bases, the J end lost 0 bases, and 13 bases lay between the germline ends. Looked up from germline, CDR1 is SQVTM and CDR2 is ANQGSEA. The CDR3 extends over 15 amino acids. The CDR3 sequence: CSVAQGPYSYNEQFF. Here the CDR3 DNA reads TGCAGCGTTGCCCAGGGCCCCTACTCCTACAATGAGCAGTTCTTC.

The chain combines TRBV19 with TRBJ1-3; weak D call: TRBD1 (5 bases). V was trimmed by 6 bases and J by 0 bases, leaving 15 bases between them. The CDR3 is 16 residues long. Germline V gene data show CDR1 as LNHDA and CDR2 as SQIVND (reference sequence). CDR3 coding DNA: TGTGCCAGTAGACCACAGGTGGGATACTCTGGAAACACCATATATTTT. This gives the protein CASRPQVGYSGNTIYF.

The chain carries TRBV19 and TRBJ2-2, with 8 bases fitting TRBD2. J gave up 6 bases and V 9 bases, and 3 bases lay outside the gene matches. The CDR3 is 12 residues long. Germline CDR1 LNHDA, CDR2 SQIVND (reference sequence). The CDR3 sequence is CASPGLAGELFF. The CDR3, as DNA: TGTGCCAGCCCGGGACTAGCCGGGGAGCTGTTTTTT. Combining the CDR3 with reference TRBV19 and TRBJ2-2 gives the whole variable domain DGGITQSPKYLFRKEGQNVTLSCEQNLNHDAMYWYRQDPGQGLRLIYYSQIVNDFQKGDIAEGYSVSREKKESFPLTVTSAQKNPTAFYLCASPGLAGELFFGEGSRLTVL.

The chain recombines TRBV5-6 with TRBJ2-3, with D tentatively TRBD1 (6 bases). Germline values: CDR1 SGHDT, CDR2 YYEEEE. The ends were cut back, 2 bases at V and 2 bases at J, with 9 bases in the middle. The CDR3 loop spans 14 amino acids. Here the CDR3 reads CASSFQGNTDTQYF. The CDR3 DNA is TGTGCCAGCAGCTTTCAGGGGAACACAGATACGCAGTATTTT.

Regarding this clone: Other DNA sequences in the sample encode the same CDR3. The chain is built from TRBV7-3 and TRBJ2-7; 9 bases align to TRBD2. With 0 bases clipped from V and 3 bases from J, the junction kept 3 bases outside the gene matches. This CDR3 has 15 residues. Germline values: CDR1 SGHTA, CDR2 FQGTGA. The CDR3 DNA follows: TGTGCCAGCAGCTTAACACCTAGCGGGATCTACGAGCAGTACTTC. Amino acids: CASSLTPSGIYEQYF.

CDR3 loop: CASSPGGSNQPQHF. As DNA, the CDR3 is TGTGCCAGCAGTCCCGGGGGGAGCAATCAGCCCCAGCATTTT. This rearrangement joins TRBV27 to TRBJ1-5, with D possibly TRBD1 on 5 matching bases. The V end was cut by 5 bases, the J end by 1 base, with 9 bases between. The germline V gene encodes CDR1 MNHEY and CDR2 SMNVEV (reference sequence). The CDR3 has 14 amino acids.

This clone was picked up a small number of times. The genes are TRBV10-3 and TRBJ2-7; unclear D gene. The CDR3 has 13 residues. The ends were cut back, 5 bases at V and 3 bases at J, with 11 bases in the middle. Per germline, CDR1 ENHRY and CDR2 SYGVKD. In nucleotides, the CDR3 is TGTGCCATCAGTCTAGACGCCAACTACGAGCAGTACTTC. Translated: CAISLDANYEQYF.

This clone was seen a single time. The chain combines TRBV7-9 with TRBJ2-5, with D hard to call. V lost 5 bases and J 5 bases, leaving 18 bases between the germline ends. The CDR3 has 15 amino acids. Looked up from germline, CDR1 is SEHNR and CDR2 is FQNEAQ (reference sequence). The CDR3 protein is CASSPQAKTWETQYF. CDR3 bases: TGTGCCAGCAGCCCCCAGGCAAAGACCTGGGAGACCCAGTACTTC.